A selection of T cell receptor beta chains follows, all from one sample in a study of beta chain features in type 1 diabetes. Generated by immunoSEQ multiplex PCR, the TCRdb table keeps only in-frame clones and is missing some. The sample holds some 250,000 clones, 11% seen once. The material sequenced was naive CD4+ T cells from blood. Receptors originate from a man aged 25-45 years with type 1 diabetes. Each CDR3 is given with its conserved first and last residue. The D gene is left open where the match is weak. A row's size may be missing; if present it is once, few, many or a size class.

J: TRBJ2-1; V: TRBV11-2; size: few; D: -; DNA: TGTGCCAGCCGCCCTTTGAGCTCCTACAATGAGCAGTTCTTC; CDR3: CASRPLSSYNEQFF
J: TRBJ2-1; V: TRBV2; size: -; D: TRBD1; DNA: TGTGCCAGCAATTCCCAGGGGGAAGGCAATGAGCAGTTCTTC; CDR3: CASNSQGEGNEQFF
J: TRBJ1-4; V: TRBV30; size: -; D: -; DNA: TGTGCCTGGGCGAGGGGGACTAATGAAAAACTGTTTTTT; CDR3: CAWARGTNEKLFF
J: TRBJ2-2; V: TRBV2; size: few; D: -; DNA: TGTGCCAGCAGTAATCAGGGGCGTTTCGGGGAGCTGTTTTTT; CDR3: CASSNQGRFGELFF
J: TRBJ2-3; V: TRBV28; size: -; D: -; DNA: TGTGCCAGCAGTTTATGGGGGGGGCGCACAGATACGCAGTATTTT; CDR3: CASSLWGGRTDTQYF
J: TRBJ2-7; V: TRBV4-1; size: -; D: -; DNA: TGCGCCAGCAGCCATCAGCTAGAGTACGAGCAGTACTTC; CDR3: CASSHQLEYEQYF
J: TRBJ2-6; V: TRBV7-9; size: few; D: -; DNA: TGTGCCAGCAGCTTAGGTGGTGGACTCTACTCTGGGGCCAACGTCCTGACTTTC; CDR3: CASSLGGGLYSGANVLTF
J: TRBJ2-7; V: TRBV5-1; size: -; D: TRBD1; DNA: TGCGCCAGCGGGACAGAGGGGTACGAGCAGTACTTC; CDR3: CASGTEGYEQYF
J: TRBJ1-4; V: TRBV7-9; size: -; D: -; DNA: TGTGCCAGCAGCCGCACCGGGACAACTAATGAAAAACTGTTTTTT; CDR3: CASSRTGTTNEKLFF
J: TRBJ2-1; V: TRBV30; size: -; D: TRBD1; DNA: TGTGCCCAGGGGGCTAATTACAATGAGCAGTTCTTC; CDR3: CAQGANYNEQFF
J: TRBJ2-7; V: TRBV29-1; size: few; D: TRBD1; DNA: TGCAGCGTTGAACTTGACAGGGGTTACGAGCAGTACTTC; CDR3: CSVELDRGYEQYF
J: TRBJ2-7; V: TRBV11-2; size: -; D: -; DNA: TGTGCCAGCAGCTTAAGGGGCGCGAGGGAGCAGTACTTC; CDR3: CASSLRGAREQYF
J: TRBJ1-1; V: TRBV18; size: -; D: -; DNA: TGTGCCAGCTCACCACGGCGGGTATCCGGGGTGAACACTGAAGCTTTCTTT; CDR3: CASSPRRVSGVNTEAFF
J: TRBJ2-4; V: TRBV6-5; size: few; D: -; DNA: TGTGCCAGCAGATCAGGGCTAGGGACCAAAAACATTCAGTACTTC; CDR3: CASRSGLGTKNIQYF
J: TRBJ2-7; V: TRBV6-6; size: few; D: -; DNA: TGTGCCAGCACTTCAGGTCCCTCCACCGAGCAGTACTTC; CDR3: CASTSGPSTEQYF
J: TRBJ1-2; V: TRBV18; size: few; D: -; DNA: TGTGCCAGCTCACCCGACAGAGCTAACTATGGCTACACCTTC; CDR3: CASSPDRANYGYTF
J: TRBJ1-2; V: TRBV27; size: -; D: TRBD1; DNA: TGTGCCAGCAGTCTCGTGGGGACAGGGCACCTGGTGGATGGCTACACCTTC; CDR3: CASSLVGTGHLVDGYTF
J: TRBJ2-3; V: TRBV7-9; size: -; D: -; DNA: TGTGCCAGCAGCTCAAGCGGAACAAGCACAGATACGCAGTATTTT; CDR3: CASSSSGTSTDTQYF
J: TRBJ1-1; V: TRBV20-1; size: few; D: -; DNA: TGTTCAGGCAGGGGTGACACTGAAGCTTTCTTT; CDR3: CSGRGDTEAFF
J: TRBJ2-1; V: TRBV5-4; size: few; D: TRBD2; DNA: TGTGCCAGCACCGGACTAGCGGGAGCGGACGAGCAGTTCTTC; CDR3: CASTGLAGADEQFF
J: TRBJ2-5; V: TRBV4-1; size: few; D: TRBD2; DNA: TGCGCCAGCAGCCAAGAGTTTAGCGGGCTGGGAGAGACCCAGTACTTC; CDR3: CASSQEFSGLGETQYF
J: TRBJ2-1; V: TRBV7-3; size: -; D: -; DNA: TGTGCCAGCAGCCCAGGGAATGAGCAGTTCTTC; CDR3: CASSPGNEQFF
J: TRBJ2-1; V: TRBV7-3; size: -; D: TRBD2; DNA: TGTGCCAGCAGCTTAAAGACTAGCGGTTACAATGAGCAGTTCTTC; CDR3: CASSLKTSGYNEQFF
J: TRBJ1-1; V: TRBV5-1; size: -; D: TRBD1; DNA: TGCGCCAGCGGACAGGGTGGAGTGGCTGAAGCTTTCTTT; CDR3: CASGQGGVAEAFF
J: TRBJ2-5; V: TRBV5-1; size: few; D: -; DNA: TGCGCCAGCAGCGGGCACCAAGAGACCCAGTACTTC; CDR3: CASSGHQETQYF
J: TRBJ1-3; V: TRBV28; size: -; D: -; DNA: TGTGCCAGCGCCAGCTCTGGAAACACCATATATTTT; CDR3: CASASSGNTIYF